The T cell receptor (beta chain) described here comes from a study of T-cell reconstitution after alpha-beta-depleted transplantation in children. Molecular barcoding with unique molecular identifiers was used for the TCRbeta library. TCRdb redid the calling of the PCR reads with MiXCR, one entry per CDR3 protein. The profile shows more than 400,000 distinct CDR3 sequences, 43% of them singletons. Trimming shortened V by 4 bases and J by 8 bases, and 6 bases separated the two germline ends. The CDR3 runs 11 residues. Germline CDR1 SGHRS, CDR2 YFSETQ. The chain has TRBV5-1 and TRBJ2-2, with D hard to call. Source: PBMCs, taken before TCRalphabeta/CD19-depleted stem cell transplant. This TCR was recovered from a girl aged 2 to 10 with aplastic anemia, due to receive a stem cell transplant. The chain's CDR3 is CASSVKGELFF. CDR3 sequence (DNA): TGCGCCAGCAGCGTTAAAGGGGAGCTGTTTTTT.